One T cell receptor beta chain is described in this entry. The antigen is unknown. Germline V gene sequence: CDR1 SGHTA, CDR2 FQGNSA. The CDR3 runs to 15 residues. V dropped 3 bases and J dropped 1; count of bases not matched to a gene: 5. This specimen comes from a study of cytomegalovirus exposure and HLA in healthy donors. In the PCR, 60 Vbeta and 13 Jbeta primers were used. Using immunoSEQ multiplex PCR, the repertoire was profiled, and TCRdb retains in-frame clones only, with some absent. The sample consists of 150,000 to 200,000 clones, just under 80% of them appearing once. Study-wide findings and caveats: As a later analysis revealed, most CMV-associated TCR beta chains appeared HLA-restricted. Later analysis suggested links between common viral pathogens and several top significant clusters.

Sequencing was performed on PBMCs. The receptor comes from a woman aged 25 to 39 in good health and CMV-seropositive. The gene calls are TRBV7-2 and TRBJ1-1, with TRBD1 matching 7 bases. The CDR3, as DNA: TGTGCCAGCAGCTTCGCCGGGACAGAGAACACTGAAGCTTTCTTT. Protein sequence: CASSFAGTENTEAFF.